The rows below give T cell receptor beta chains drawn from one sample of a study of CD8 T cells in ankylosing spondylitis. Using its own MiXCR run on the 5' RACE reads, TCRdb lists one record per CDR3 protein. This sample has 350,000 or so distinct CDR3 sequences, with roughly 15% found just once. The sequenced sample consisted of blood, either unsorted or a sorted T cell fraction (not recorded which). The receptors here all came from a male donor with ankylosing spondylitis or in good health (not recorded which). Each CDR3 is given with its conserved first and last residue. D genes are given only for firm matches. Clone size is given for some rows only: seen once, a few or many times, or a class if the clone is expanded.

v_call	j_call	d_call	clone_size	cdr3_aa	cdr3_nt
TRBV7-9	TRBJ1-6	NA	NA	CASSSYPSYNYNSPLHF	TGTGCCAGCAGCTCTTACCCTTCCTATAATTATAATTCACCCCTCCACTTT
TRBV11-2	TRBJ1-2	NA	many	CASSPEPGFFYGYTF	TGTGCCAGCAGCCCCGAGCCGGGATTCTTCTATGGCTACACCTTC
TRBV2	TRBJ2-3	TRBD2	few	CASTPSGLVDTQYF	TGTGCCAGCACCCCTAGCGGGTTAGTCGATACGCAGTATTTT
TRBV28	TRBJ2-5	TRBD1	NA	CASSLGGQGAKETQYF	TGTGCCAGCAGTCTTGGGGGACAGGGGGCCAAAGAGACCCAGTACTTC
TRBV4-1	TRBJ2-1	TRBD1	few	CASSQRQGFGLYEQFF	TGCGCCAGCAGCCAGAGACAGGGGTTCGGTTTATATGAGCAGTTCTTC
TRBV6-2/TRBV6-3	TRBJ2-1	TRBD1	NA	CASSKQGASHNEQFF	TGTGCCAGCAGCAAACAGGGGGCGAGTCACAATGAGCAGTTCTTC
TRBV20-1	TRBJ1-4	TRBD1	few	CSATIPGQANEKLFF	TGCAGTGCTACCATCCCGGGACAGGCTAATGAAAAACTGTTTTTT
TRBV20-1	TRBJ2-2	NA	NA	CSASQGLNTGELFF	TGCAGTGCTAGTCAGGGGCTGAACACCGGGGAGCTGTTTTTT
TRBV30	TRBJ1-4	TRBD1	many	CAWRTQGVGEKLFF	TGTGCCTGGAGAACCCAGGGGGTAGGAGAAAAACTGTTTTTT
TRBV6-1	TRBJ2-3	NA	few	CASRVSAQGDTQYF	TGTGCCAGCAGAGTGTCCGCTCAGGGGGATACGCAGTATTTT
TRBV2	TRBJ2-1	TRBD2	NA	CASSGERGTKNEQFF	TGTGCCAGCAGTGGGGAGCGGGGAACGAAAAATGAGCAGTTCTTC
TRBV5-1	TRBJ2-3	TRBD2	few	CASSLYGPRGSSTDTQYF	TGCGCCAGCAGCTTGTATGGGCCACGCGGGAGTTCGACAGATACGCAGTATTTT
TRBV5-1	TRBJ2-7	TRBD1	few	CASSPDRASYEQYF	TGCGCCAGCAGCCCGGACAGGGCCTCCTACGAGCAGTACTTC
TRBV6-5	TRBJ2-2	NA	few	CASAERAGELFF	TGTGCCAGCGCTGAGAGGGCCGGGGAGCTGTTTTTT
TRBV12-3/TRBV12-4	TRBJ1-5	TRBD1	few	CASSLRTGEAGNQPQHF	TGTGCCAGCAGTTTACGGACAGGGGAGGCCGGCAATCAGCCCCAGCATTTT
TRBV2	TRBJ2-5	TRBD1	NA	CASSEGQGARKTQYF	TGTGCCAGCAGTGAAGGGCAGGGGGCGCGAAAGACCCAGTACTTC
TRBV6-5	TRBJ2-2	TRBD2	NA	CASSYSGGGGPANTGELFF	TGTGCCAGCAGTTACTCGGGCGGGGGGGGCCCCGCGAACACCGGGGAGCTGTTTTTT
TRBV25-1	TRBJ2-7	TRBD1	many	CASRGTGVYEQYF	TGTGCCAGCCGGGGGACAGGGGTCTACGAGCAGTACTTC
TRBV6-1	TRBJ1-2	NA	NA	CASRNPRVTYGYTF	TGTGCCAGCAGAAATCCCAGGGTTACCTATGGCTACACCTTC
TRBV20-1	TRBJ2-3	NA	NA	CSASGGPSTDTQYF	TGCAGTGCTAGCGGGGGCCCTAGCACAGATACGCAGTATTTT
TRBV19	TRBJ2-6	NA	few	CASSIDGTGANVLTF	TGTGCCAGTAGTATAGATGGGACTGGGGCCAACGTCCTGACTTTC
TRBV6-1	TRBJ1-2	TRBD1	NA	CASSTGTGDGYTF	TGTGCCAGCAGTACCGGGACAGGGGACGGCTACACCTTC
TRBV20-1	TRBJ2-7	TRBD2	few	CSGSRGGLAGLWEQYF	TGCAGTGGTAGTAGAGGAGGACTAGCCGGACTATGGGAGCAGTACTTC
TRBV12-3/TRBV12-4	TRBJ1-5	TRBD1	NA	CASSLGQESYPQHF	TGTGCCAGCAGCCTCGGACAGGAAAGTTACCCCCAGCATTTT
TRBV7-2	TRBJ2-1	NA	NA	CASSLAWERISYNEQFF	TGTGCCAGCAGCTTAGCGTGGGAGCGAATCTCCTACAATGAGCAGTTCTTC
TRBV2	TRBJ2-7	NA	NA	CASSEGEQYF	TGTGCCAGCAGTGAGGGCGAGCAGTACTTC
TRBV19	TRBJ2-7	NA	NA	CASRPSDGPYEQYF	TGTGCCAGTAGGCCCTCGGACGGGCCCTACGAGCAGTACTTC
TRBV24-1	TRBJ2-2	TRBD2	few	CATSDFGTSGNTGELFF	TGTGCCACCAGTGATTTTGGGACTAGCGGGAACACCGGGGAGCTGTTTTTT
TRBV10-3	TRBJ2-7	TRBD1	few	CAISELRTGAYEQYF	TGTGCCATCAGTGAGTTGAGGACAGGGGCCTACGAGCAGTACTTC
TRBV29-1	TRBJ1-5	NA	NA	CSVEDQSGTQHF	TGCAGCGTTGAAGATCAATCGGGGACCCAGCATTTT
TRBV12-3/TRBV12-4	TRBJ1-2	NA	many	CASSLESRSPHGYTF	TGTGCCAGCAGTTTAGAGAGCAGGTCACCCCATGGCTACACCTTC
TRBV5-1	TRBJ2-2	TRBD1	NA	CASTTGDSGPGELFF	TGCGCCAGCACCACTGGGGACAGTGGCCCCGGGGAGCTGTTTTTT
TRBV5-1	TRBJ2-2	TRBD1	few	CASSARTQGATGELFF	TGCGCCAGCAGTGCAAGGACACAGGGGGCGACCGGGGAGCTGTTTTTT
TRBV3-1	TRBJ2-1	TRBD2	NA	CASSPPRGGLAGANEQFF	TGTGCCAGCAGCCCCCCTCGGGGGGGCCTAGCGGGAGCGAATGAGCAGTTCTTC
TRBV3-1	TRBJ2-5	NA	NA	CASSHPETQYF	TGTGCCAGCAGCCATCCAGAGACCCAGTACTTC
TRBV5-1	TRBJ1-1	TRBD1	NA	CASKPGQRFTEAYF	TGCGCCAGCAAGCCGGGACAGAGGTTCACTGAAGCTTACTTT
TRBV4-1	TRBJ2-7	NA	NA	CASSQARQVYEQYF	TGCGCCAGCAGCCAAGCCAGACAGGTGTACGAGCAGTACTTC
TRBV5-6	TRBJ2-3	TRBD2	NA	CASSFMGLAGFTDTQYF	TGTGCCAGCAGCTTCATGGGACTAGCGGGGTTCACAGATACGCAGTATTTT
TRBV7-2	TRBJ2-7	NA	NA	CASKGRTSYEQYF	TGTGCCAGCAAGGGGAGAACCTCCTACGAGCAGTACTTC
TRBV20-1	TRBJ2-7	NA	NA	CSARDGTQTKYEQYF	TGCAGTGCTAGAGATGGGACCCAGACCAAATACGAGCAGTACTTC
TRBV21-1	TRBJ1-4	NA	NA	CARPLLWSPAPGSEKLFF	TGTGCCAGGCCCTTGTTATGGTCACCTGCTCCGGGAAGTGAAAAACTGTTTTTT
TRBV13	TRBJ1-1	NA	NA	CASSLGGTLNTEAFF	TGTGCCAGCAGCTTAGGAGGGACACTGAACACTGAAGCTTTCTTT
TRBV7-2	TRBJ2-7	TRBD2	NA	CASERGGSYEQYF	TGTGCCAGCGAAAGGGGAGGGTCCTACGAGCAGTACTTC
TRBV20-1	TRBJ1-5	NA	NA	CSAPRPSGGNQPQHF	TGCAGTGCTCCAAGACCCTCAGGGGGCAATCAGCCCCAGCATTTT
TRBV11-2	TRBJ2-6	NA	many	CASSLLYSGGLRASGANVLTF	TGTGCCAGCAGCTTATTGTACTCGGGGGGCCTAAGAGCGTCTGGGGCCAACGTCCTGACTTTC
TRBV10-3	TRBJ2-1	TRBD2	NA	CAITGTSGGRDEQFF	TGTGCCATCACGGGGACTAGCGGGGGCCGGGATGAGCAGTTCTTC
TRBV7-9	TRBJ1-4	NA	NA	CASSFQGTFEKLFF	TGTGCCAGCAGCTTCCAGGGGACGTTCGAAAAACTGTTTTTT
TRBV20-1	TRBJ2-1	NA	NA	CSARKPNEQFF	TGCAGTGCTAGGAAACCGAATGAGCAGTTCTTC
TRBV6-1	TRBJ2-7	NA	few	CASQRSGRSYEQYF	TGTGCCAGCCAAAGATCCGGACGCTCCTACGAGCAGTACTTC